These 9 T cell receptor beta chains share one sample of origin, sequenced in a study of CD8+ T cells in alopecia areata. Sequencing used cDNA as its template, made by extracting RNA and reverse transcribing it. Assay: immunoSEQ multiplex PCR; the TCRdb copy retains only in-frame clones and omits some. Counted here are roughly 150,000 clones, about 54% occurring once; the ten biggest clones make up 4% to 5.5%. The sample taken for sequencing was CD4+ T cells sorted from blood. The receptor set was obtained from a human donor in good health.

CDR3 DNA: TGTGCCAGCAGCTCAATCGGGACTAGCGGGAGTCGGGAGCAGTTCTTC. Translation: CASSSIGTSGSREQFF. The J gene is TRBJ2-1, the V gene TRBV9; 14 bases line up with TRBD2. Germline V gene lookup returns CDR1 SGDLS and CDR2 YYNGEE. Losses at the gene ends were 4 bases for V and 10 bases for J; bases not matched to a gene: 10. CDR3 size: 16 residues.

This clone was picked up a small number of times. The chain carries TRBV6-6 and TRBJ1-5; TRBD1 aligns across 7 bases. J was trimmed by 4 bases and V by 6 bases; bases with no gene match: 6. CDR3 size: 14 residues. CDR1 MNHNY and CDR2 SVGAGI come from the germline V gene (reference sequence). As DNA, the CDR3 is TGTGCCAGCAGCCACAGGGGCTCGAATCAGCCCCAGCATTTT. Its protein product is CASSHRGSNQPQHF.

The V gene is TRBV4-1, the J gene TRBJ2-7; a possible D gene is TRBD2 (6 bases). CDR1 is MGHRA, CDR2 YSYEKL, per germline. This CDR3 comprises 15 residues. Trimming cost V 1 base and J 1 base, with 11 bases left between them. The CDR3 sequence is CASSQGTRESYEQYF. Here the CDR3 DNA reads TGCGCCAGCAGCCAAGGAACCCGGGAGTCCTACGAGCAGTACTTC.

V usage is TRBV29-1 and J usage is TRBJ2-1; no clear D. CDR3 length: 13 amino acids. Germline CDR1 and CDR2: SQVTM and ANQGSEA. The V gene lost 4 bases and the J gene lost 3 bases, with 10 bases spanning the gap. The CDR3 DNA reads TGCAGCGTTGGGCCCGGTAGCTACAATGAGCAGTTCTTC. Encoded protein: CSVGPGSYNEQFF.

The V call is TRBV29-1, the J call TRBJ2-1; D is ambiguous. The CDR3 length is 11 residues. CDR1 SQVTM and CDR2 ANQGSEA come from the germline V gene. Deletions cut 6 bases from V and 2 bases from J, with 5 bases between. CDR3 sequence (DNA): TGCAGCGTGAGGCCCTACAATGAGCAGTTCTTC. It is translated as CSVRPYNEQFF.

The rearrangement joins TRBV5-1 to TRBJ2-5; 12 bases line up with TRBD2. There are 16 residues in the CDR3. Germline V gene sequence: CDR1 SGHRS, CDR2 YFSETQ. The J segment lost 5 bases and the V segment lost 7 bases, leaving 12 bases of the junction unmatched. The CDR3 protein is CASGRLAGASRETQYF. As DNA, the CDR3 is TGCGCCAGCGGGAGACTAGCGGGAGCATCAAGGGAGACCCAGTACTTC. Drawing the rest from reference TRBV5-1 and TRBJ2-5, the complete variable domain is KAGVTQTPRYLIKTRGQQVTLSCSPISGHRSVSWYQQTPGQGLQFLFEYFSETQRNKGNFPGRFSGRQFSNSRSEMNVSTLELGDSALYLCASGRLAGASRETQYFGPGTRLLVL.

The V and J genes are TRBV10-3 and TRBJ2-1; either TRBD1 or TRBD2 may supply D (5 bases each). V lost 3 bases, J lost 7 bases, and 22 bases lay in between. Germline V CDR1 and CDR2: ENHRY, SYGVKD. The CDR3 loop spans 17 amino acids. The CDR3 bases are TGTGCCATCAGTGATTCCGTTCGGGGCTCACACGGAAATGAGCAGTTCTTC. This codes for CAISDSVRGSHGNEQFF.

This clone occurred a few times. This chain connects TRBV7-2 to TRBJ2-2, with D hard to call. Germline-derived CDR1 and CDR2 are SGHTA and FQGNSA. V was clipped by 1 base and J by 4 bases, with 7 bases between them. The CDR3 covers 14 residues. CDR3 region: CASSLVTFTGELFF. The DNA of the CDR3 is TGTGCCAGCAGCTTAGTTACTTTCACCGGGGAGCTGTTTTTT.

The chain is built from TRBV4-1 and TRBJ2-3, with D perhaps matching TRBD1 or TRBD2 (6 bases each). The length of the CDR3 is 16 residues. CDR1 and CDR2 (germline): MGHRA, YSYEKL. Trimming removed 0 bases from V and 4 bases from J, with 14 bases in between. The CDR3 reads CASSQEPGARADTQYF. CDR3 in DNA: TGCGCCAGCAGCCAAGAGCCGGGGGCGCGCGCAGATACGCAGTATTTT.